The rows below give T cell receptor beta chains drawn from one sample of a study of shared clonotypes between healthy human individuals. Method: immunoSEQ multiplex PCR; TCRdb's copy keeps in-frame clones and lacks some. The table lists around 1,100,000 clones, approximately 80% of them singletons, with almost 0.9% in the top ten. Sequencing was performed on memory CD4+ T cells from PBMCs. These receptors came from a man aged 18-30 years in good health. Some clones in this sample may be carry-over from other donors' samples. The CDR3 runs from the conserved cysteine through the conserved F or W. The order of the fields is V gene, CDR3 protein.

v_call: TRBV28; cdr3_aa: CASSVIRDDVEQYF
v_call: TRBV9; cdr3_aa: CASSQALAGAYEQYF
v_call: TRBV7-3; cdr3_aa: CASSLTKGNNEQFF
v_call: TRBV7-3; cdr3_aa: CASSRDGGRTDTQYF
v_call: TRBV5-1; cdr3_aa: CASSLVYGGVTDTQYF
v_call: TRBV28; cdr3_aa: CASSLTQGPGTQYF
v_call: TRBV7-9; cdr3_aa: CASSLAAQHIQYF
v_call: TRBV14; cdr3_aa: CASSPSGRGIDTQYF
v_call: TRBV28; cdr3_aa: CASSFTETQYF
v_call: TRBV29-1; cdr3_aa: CSVGGTFNSYEQYF
v_call: TRBV18; cdr3_aa: CASSPSVGGAYNEQFF
v_call: TRBV5-6; cdr3_aa: CASSLATGGGYTF